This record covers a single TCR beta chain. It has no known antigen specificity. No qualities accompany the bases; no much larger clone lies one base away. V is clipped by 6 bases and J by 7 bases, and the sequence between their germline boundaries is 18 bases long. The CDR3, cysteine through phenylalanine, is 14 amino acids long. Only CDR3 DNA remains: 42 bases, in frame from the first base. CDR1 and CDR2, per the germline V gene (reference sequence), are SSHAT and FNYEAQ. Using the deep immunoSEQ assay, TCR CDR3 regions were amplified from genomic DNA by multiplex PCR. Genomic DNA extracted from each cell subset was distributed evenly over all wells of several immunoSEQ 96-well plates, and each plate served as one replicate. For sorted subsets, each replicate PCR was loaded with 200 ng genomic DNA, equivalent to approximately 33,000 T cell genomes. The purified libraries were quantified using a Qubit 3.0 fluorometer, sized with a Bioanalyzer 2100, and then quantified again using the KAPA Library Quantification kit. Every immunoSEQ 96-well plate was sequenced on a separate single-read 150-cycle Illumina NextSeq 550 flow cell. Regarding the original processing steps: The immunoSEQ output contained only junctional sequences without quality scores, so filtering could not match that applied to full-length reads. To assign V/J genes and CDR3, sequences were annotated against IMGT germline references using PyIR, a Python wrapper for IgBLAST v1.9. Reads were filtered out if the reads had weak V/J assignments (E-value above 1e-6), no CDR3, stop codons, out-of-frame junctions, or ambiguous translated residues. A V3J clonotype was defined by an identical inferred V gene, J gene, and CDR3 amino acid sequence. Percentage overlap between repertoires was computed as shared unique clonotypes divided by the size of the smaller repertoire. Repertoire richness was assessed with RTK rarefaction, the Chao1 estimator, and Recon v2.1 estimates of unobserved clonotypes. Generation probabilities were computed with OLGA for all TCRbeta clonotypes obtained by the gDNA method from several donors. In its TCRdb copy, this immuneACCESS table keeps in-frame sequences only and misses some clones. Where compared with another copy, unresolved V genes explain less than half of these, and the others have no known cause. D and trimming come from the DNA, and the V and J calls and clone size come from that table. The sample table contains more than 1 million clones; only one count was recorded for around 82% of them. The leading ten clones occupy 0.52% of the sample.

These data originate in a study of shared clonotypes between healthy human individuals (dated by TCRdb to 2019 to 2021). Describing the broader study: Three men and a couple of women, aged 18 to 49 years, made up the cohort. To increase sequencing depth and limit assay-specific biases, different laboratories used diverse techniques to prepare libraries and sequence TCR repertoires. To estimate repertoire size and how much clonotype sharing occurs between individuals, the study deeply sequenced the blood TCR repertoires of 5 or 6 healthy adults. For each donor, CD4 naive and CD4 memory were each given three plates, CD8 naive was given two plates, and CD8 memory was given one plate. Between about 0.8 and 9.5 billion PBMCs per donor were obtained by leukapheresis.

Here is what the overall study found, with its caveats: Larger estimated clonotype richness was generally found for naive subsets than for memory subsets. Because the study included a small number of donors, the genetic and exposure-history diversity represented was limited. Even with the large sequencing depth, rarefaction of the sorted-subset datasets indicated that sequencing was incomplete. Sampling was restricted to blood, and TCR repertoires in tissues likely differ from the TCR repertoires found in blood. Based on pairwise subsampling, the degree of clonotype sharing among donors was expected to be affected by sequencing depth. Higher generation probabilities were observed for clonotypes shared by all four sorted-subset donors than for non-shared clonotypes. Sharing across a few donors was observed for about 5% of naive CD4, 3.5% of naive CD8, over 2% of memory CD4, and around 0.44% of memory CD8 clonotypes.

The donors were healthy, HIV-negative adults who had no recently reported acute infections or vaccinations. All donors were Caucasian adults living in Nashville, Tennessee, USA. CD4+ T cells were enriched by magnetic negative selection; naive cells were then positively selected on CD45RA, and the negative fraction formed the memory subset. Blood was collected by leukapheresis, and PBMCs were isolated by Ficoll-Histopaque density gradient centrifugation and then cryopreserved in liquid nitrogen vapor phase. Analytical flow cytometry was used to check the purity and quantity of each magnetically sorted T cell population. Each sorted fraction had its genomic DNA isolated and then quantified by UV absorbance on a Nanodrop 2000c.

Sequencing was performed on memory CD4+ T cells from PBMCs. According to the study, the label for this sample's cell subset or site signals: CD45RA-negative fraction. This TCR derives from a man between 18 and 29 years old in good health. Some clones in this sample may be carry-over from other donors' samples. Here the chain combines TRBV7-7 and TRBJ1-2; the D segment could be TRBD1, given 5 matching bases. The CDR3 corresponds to CASSPQGEVSGYTF. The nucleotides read TGTGCCAGCAGTCCGCAGGGCGAGGTAAGTGGCTACACCTTC.